The sample holds one count of the clone carrying this TCR beta chain. The antigen is unknown. The source of the sample is a study of cytomegalovirus exposure and HLA in healthy donors. Whole-study results and caveats: Reported performance of the classifier showed diagnosis of cytomegalovirus status with high specificity and sensitivity. In vitro testing confirmed three CMV-associated chains as specific for CMV antigens. TCR beta chains numbering more than 150 were designated cytomegalovirus-associated.

Germline assignment: CDR1 KGHSH and CDR2 LQKENI. The CDR3 totals 13 residues. The ends were cut back, 2 bases at V and 4 bases at J, with 8 bases in the middle. Only in-frame clones appear in the TCRdb table, and some are missing; sequencing was by immunoSEQ multiplex PCR. The sample has about 130,000 clones; 94% are singletons. The approximately 120-subject validation cohort, separate from the approximately 660-subject first cohort, included the donors. Input material: PBMCs. The TCR comes from a young man in good health and CMV-seropositive. The J gene is TRBJ2-5, the V gene TRBV18, with a tentative D call TRBD2 (6 bases). The CDR3 nucleotides are TGTGCCAGCTCACCAGTCGGGGGAGAGACCCAGTACTTC. Protein product: CASSPVGGETQYF.